The rows below give T cell receptor beta chains drawn from one sample of a study of cytomegalovirus exposure and HLA in healthy donors. Generated by immunoSEQ multiplex PCR, the TCRdb table keeps only in-frame clones and is missing some. The sample consists of some 130,000 clones, around 80% of them appearing once. Sequencing was carried out using PBMCs. These receptors were taken from a woman aged 45 to 65 in good health and CMV-seronegative. Both conserved end residues are part of each CDR3. Fields, in order: V gene, clone size, D gene, J gene, CDR3 DNA, CDR3 protein. D genes are given only for firm matches. Not every row has a clone size; where given, it reads once, few, many or a size class.

v_gene: TRBV6-5
abundance: NA
d_gene: NA
j_gene: TRBJ1-4
CDR3nt: TGTGCCAGCAGTTACGCAGGGATTAATGAAAAACTGTTTTTT
CDR3aa: CASSYAGINEKLFF

v_gene: TRBV6-6
abundance: NA
d_gene: TRBD2
j_gene: TRBJ2-3
CDR3nt: TGTGCCAGCAGTCTCCGGACTAGCGGGAGCACAGATACGCAGTATTTT
CDR3aa: CASSLRTSGSTDTQYF

v_gene: TRBV19
abundance: NA
d_gene: TRBD2
j_gene: TRBJ2-1
CDR3nt: TGTGCCAGTGGACGAGCGGGAGGGCCTGAGCAGTTCTTC
CDR3aa: CASGRAGGPEQFF

v_gene: TRBV10-3
abundance: NA
d_gene: NA
j_gene: TRBJ2-7
CDR3nt: TGTGCCATCAGTGACATACAGGTAAACTCCTACGAGCAGTACTTC
CDR3aa: CAISDIQVNSYEQYF

v_gene: TRBV5-1
abundance: NA
d_gene: TRBD1
j_gene: TRBJ2-3
CDR3nt: TGCGCCAGCAGCGTCCGGGACAGGGGGTCCACAGATACGCAGTATTTT
CDR3aa: CASSVRDRGSTDTQYF

v_gene: TRBV7-7
abundance: NA
d_gene: TRBD1
j_gene: TRBJ2-5
CDR3nt: TGTGCTAGCAGCGGGGACAGGGGAGTGGAGACCCAGTACTTC
CDR3aa: CASSGDRGVETQYF

v_gene: TRBV18
abundance: NA
d_gene: NA
j_gene: TRBJ1-1
CDR3nt: TGTGCCAGCTCACCGGGACTGGTGAACACTGAAGCTTTCTTT
CDR3aa: CASSPGLVNTEAFF

v_gene: TRBV28
abundance: NA
d_gene: TRBD1
j_gene: TRBJ1-4
CDR3nt: TGTGCCAGCAGTTTAGACTTCGGGACAGGGACCGAAAAACTGTTTTTT
CDR3aa: CASSLDFGTGTEKLFF

v_gene: TRBV7-9
abundance: once
d_gene: TRBD2
j_gene: TRBJ2-1
CDR3nt: TGTGCCAGCAGCTTCCAACTAGCGGGAGTTTCTGAGCAGTTCTTC
CDR3aa: CASSFQLAGVSEQFF

v_gene: TRBV7-9
abundance: few
d_gene: TRBD1
j_gene: TRBJ2-7
CDR3nt: TGTGCCAGCAGCACCTACACAGGGGGCTACGAGCAGTACTTC
CDR3aa: CASSTYTGGYEQYF

v_gene: TRBV9
abundance: few
d_gene: NA
j_gene: TRBJ1-1
CDR3nt: TGTGCCAGCAGCGTTTGGCCCGGGGGGACTGAAGCTTTCTTT
CDR3aa: CASSVWPGGTEAFF

v_gene: TRBV7-9
abundance: NA
d_gene: TRBD2
j_gene: TRBJ2-7
CDR3nt: TGTGCCAGCAGACCCGACCTCCCGGGGAGGGGATACTACGAGCAGTACTTC
CDR3aa: CASRPDLPGRGYYEQYF

v_gene: TRBV7-3
abundance: NA
d_gene: TRBD1
j_gene: TRBJ2-5
CDR3nt: TGTGCCAGCAGCATCGGACAGGGGGCCGAGGAGACCCAGTACTTC
CDR3aa: CASSIGQGAEETQYF

v_gene: TRBV7-2
abundance: once
d_gene: NA
j_gene: TRBJ2-1
CDR3nt: TGTGCCAGCTCAGCCAAACGACTAGTCAATGAGCAGTTCTTC
CDR3aa: CASSAKRLVNEQFF